This record covers a single T cell receptor beta chain. Its antigen is unknown. The CDR3 has 13 residues. Germline lookup yields CDR1 LNHDA and CDR2 SQIVND (reference sequence). This sample is drawn from a study of T cells expressing NK-cell markers. Study details: Eight donors were sequenced, seven testing HCMV-seropositive and one testing seronegative.

Study-level findings and limits: The leading position in the CD3+CD56-NKG2C+ fraction of several donors also went to these clonotypes. Dominant NKG2C+ clonotypes accounted for roughly 1.0-8% of CD8+ T cells in about six donors.

Using the 5' RACE reads, TCRdb records one entry per CDR3 protein without DNA. The sample totals around 260,000 distinct CDR3 sequences. V is TRBV19 and J is TRBJ1-1. The clonotype comes from a woman aged 18 to 69 in good health. The sample taken for sequencing was blood T cells: a sorted CD56 or NKG2C T cell subset, CD4+ or CD8+ T cells, or bulk PBMC T cells (not recorded which). The CDR3 protein is CASSVHMNTEAFF.